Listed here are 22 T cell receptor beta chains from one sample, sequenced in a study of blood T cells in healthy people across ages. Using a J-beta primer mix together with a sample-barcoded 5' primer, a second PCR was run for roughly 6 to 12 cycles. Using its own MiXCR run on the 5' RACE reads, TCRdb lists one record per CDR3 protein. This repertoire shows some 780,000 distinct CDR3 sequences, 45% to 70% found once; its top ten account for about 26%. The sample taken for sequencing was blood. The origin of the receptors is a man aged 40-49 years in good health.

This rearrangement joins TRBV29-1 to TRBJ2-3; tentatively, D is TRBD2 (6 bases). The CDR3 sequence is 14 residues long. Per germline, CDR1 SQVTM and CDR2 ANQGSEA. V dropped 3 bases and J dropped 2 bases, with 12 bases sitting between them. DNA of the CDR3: TGCAGCGTTGATACGGGGGATGACACAGATACGCAGTATTTT. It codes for CSVDTGDDTDTQYF.

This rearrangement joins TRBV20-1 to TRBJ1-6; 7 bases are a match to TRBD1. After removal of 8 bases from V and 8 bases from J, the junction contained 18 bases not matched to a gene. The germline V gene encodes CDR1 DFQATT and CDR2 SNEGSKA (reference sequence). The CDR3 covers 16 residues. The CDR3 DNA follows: TGCAGTACCGGCCCCGGGACAGCGCAGGGGGATTCACCCCTCCACTTT. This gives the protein CSTGPGTAQGDSPLHF.

In nucleotides, the CDR3 is TGTGCCAGCAGTGATCCACAGACAGGGGGCACAGATACGCAGTATTTT. This codes for CASSDPQTGGTDTQYF. The chain combines TRBV6-1 with TRBJ2-3; 8 bases match TRBD1. The germline V gene encodes CDR1 MNHNS and CDR2 SASEGT. J lost 1 base, V lost 3 bases, and 6 bases had no gene match. CDR3 length: 16 residues.

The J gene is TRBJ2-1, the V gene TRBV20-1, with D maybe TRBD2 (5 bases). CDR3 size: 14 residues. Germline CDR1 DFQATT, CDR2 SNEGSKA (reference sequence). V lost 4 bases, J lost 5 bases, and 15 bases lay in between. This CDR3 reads CSAKSGLGDNEQFF. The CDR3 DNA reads TGCAGTGCTAAGTCTGGACTCGGAGACAATGAGCAGTTCTTC.

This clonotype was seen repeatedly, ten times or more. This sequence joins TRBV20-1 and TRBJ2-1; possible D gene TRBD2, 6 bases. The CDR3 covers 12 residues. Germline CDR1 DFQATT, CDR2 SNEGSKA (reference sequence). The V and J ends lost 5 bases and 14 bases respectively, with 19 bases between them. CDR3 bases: TGCAGTGCTTCGGGACTTCAATACCAAAAGTTCTTC. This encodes CSASGLQYQKFF.

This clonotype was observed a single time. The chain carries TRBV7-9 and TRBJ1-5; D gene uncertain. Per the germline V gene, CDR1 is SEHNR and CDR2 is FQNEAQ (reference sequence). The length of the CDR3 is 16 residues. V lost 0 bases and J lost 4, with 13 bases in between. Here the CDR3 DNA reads TGTGCCAGCAGCTTAGCTCGGAGGGCTACTAATCAGCCCCAGCATTTT. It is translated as CASSLARRATNQPQHF.

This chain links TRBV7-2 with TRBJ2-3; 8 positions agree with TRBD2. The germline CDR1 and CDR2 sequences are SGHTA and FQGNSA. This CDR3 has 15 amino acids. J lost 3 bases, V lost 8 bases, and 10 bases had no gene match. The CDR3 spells CASLFYAGGTDTQYF. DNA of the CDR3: TGTGCCAGCCTGTTTTATGCGGGGGGAACAGATACGCAGTATTTT.

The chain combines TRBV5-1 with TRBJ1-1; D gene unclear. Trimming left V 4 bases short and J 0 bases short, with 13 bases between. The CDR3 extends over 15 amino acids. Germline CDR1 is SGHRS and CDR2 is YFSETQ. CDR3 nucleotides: TGCGCCAGCAGCCCTCCGACACAATTGAACACTGAAGCTTTCTTT. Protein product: CASSPPTQLNTEAFF. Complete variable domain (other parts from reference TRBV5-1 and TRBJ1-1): KAGVTQTPRYLIKTRGQQVTLSCSPISGHRSVSWYQQTPGQGLQFLFEYFSETQRNKGNFPGRFSGRQFSNSRSEMNVSTLELGDSALYLCASSPPTQLNTEAFFGQGTRLTVV.

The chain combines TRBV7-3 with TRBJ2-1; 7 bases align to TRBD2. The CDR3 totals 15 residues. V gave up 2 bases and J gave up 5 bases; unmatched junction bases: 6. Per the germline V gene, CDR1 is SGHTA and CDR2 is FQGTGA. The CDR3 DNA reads TGTGCCAGCAGCTTAGCCGGGGGGTCGCACAATGAGCAGTTCTTC. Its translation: CASSLAGGSHNEQFF.

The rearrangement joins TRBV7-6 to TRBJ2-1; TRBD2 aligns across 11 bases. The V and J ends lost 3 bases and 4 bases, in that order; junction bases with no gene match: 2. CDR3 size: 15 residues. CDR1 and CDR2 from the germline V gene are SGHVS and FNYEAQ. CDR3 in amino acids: CASSLRTSGYNEQFF. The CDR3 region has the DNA TGTGCCAGCAGCTTGAGGACTAGCGGGTACAATGAGCAGTTCTTC.

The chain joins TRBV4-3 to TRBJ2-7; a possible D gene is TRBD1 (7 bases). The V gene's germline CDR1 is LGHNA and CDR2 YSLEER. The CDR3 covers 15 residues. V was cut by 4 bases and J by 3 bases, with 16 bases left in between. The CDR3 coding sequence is TGCGCCAGCAGCCCCCGGACAGGAGGGGTCTACGAGCAGTACTTC. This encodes CASSPRTGGVYEQYF.

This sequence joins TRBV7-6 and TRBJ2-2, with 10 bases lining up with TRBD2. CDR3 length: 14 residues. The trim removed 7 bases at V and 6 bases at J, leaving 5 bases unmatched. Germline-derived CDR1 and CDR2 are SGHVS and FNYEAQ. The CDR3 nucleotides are TGTGCCAGCACCCTGGGACTAGCGTCCGGGGAGCTGTTTTTT. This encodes CASTLGLASGELFF.

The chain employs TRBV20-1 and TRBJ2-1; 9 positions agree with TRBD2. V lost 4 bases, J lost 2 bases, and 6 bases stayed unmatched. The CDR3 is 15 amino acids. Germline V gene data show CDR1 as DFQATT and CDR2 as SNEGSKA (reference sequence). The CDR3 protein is CSAKASGMPYNEQFF. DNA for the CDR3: TGCAGTGCTAAGGCTAGCGGGATGCCCTACAATGAGCAGTTCTTC.

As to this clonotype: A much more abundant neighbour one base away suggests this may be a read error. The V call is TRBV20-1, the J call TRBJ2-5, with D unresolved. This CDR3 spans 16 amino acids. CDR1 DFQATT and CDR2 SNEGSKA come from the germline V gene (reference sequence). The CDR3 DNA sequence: TGCAGTGCTGGAGAGTGGGTCGGGTCTACACAAGAGACCCAGTACTTC. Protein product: CSAGEWVGSTQETQYF.

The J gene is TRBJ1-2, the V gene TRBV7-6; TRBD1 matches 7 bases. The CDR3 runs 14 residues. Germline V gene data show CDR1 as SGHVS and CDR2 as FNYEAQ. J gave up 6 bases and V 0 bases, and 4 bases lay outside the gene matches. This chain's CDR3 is CASSLATGLDGYTF. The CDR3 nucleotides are TGTGCCAGCAGCTTAGCGACAGGGTTGGATGGCTACACCTTC.

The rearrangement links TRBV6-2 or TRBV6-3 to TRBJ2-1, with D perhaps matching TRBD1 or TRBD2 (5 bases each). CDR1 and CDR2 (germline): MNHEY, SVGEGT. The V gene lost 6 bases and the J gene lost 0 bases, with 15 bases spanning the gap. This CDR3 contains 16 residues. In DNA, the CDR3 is TGTGCCAGCAGCACCGGGACCGGAAGCTCCTACAATGAGCAGTTCTTC. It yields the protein CASSTGTGSSYNEQFF.

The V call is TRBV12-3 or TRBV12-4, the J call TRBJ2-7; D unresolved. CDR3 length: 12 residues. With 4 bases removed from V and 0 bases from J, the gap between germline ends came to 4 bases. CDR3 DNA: TGTGCCAGCAGTTCCGTCTCCTACGAGCAGTACTTC. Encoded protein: CASSSVSYEQYF.

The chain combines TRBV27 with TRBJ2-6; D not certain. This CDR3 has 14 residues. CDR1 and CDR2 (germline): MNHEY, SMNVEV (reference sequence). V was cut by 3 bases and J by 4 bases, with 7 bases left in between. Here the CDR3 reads CASSFRAGANVLTF. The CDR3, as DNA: TGTGCCAGCAGTTTCCGGGCGGGGGCCAACGTCCTGACTTTC. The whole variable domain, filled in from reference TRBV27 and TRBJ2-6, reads EAQVTQNPRYLITVTGKKLTVTCSQNMNHEYMSWYRQDPGLGLRQIYYSMNVEVTDKGDVPEGYKVSRKEKRNFPLILESPSPNQTSLYFCASSFRAGANVLTFGAGSRLTVL.

The CDR3, as DNA: TGTGCCAGCGCAACTAGCATCGTGGCCCAGTACTTC. Amino acids: CASATSIVAQYF. The V and J genes are TRBV28 and TRBJ2-5, with a weak D call TRBD2 (6 bases). CDR1 and CDR2 from the germline V gene are MDHEN and SYDVKM. The CDR3 contains 12 residues. Trimming cost V 8 bases and J 9 bases, with 16 bases left between them.

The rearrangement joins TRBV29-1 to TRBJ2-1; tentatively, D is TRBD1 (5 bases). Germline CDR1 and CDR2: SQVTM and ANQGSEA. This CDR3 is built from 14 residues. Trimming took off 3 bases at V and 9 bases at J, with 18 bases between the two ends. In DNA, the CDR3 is TGCAGCGTTGATGAAGCAGGGCTGATAACTGAGCAGTTCTTC. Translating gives CSVDEAGLITEQFF.

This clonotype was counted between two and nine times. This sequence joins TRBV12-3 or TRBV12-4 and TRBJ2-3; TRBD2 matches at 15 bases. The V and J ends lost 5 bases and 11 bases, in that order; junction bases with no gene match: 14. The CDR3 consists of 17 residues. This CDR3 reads CASSMSTPGLAGGEQYF. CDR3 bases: TGTGCCAGCAGTATGTCCACCCCGGGACTAGCGGGAGGTGAGCAGTATTTT.

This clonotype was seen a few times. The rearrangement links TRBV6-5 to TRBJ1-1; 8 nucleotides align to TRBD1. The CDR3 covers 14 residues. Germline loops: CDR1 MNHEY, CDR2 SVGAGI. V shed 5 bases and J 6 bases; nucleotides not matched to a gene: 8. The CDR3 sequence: CASSNAGGRAEAFF. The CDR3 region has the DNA TGTGCCAGCAGTAACGCAGGGGGCAGGGCTGAAGCTTTCTTT.